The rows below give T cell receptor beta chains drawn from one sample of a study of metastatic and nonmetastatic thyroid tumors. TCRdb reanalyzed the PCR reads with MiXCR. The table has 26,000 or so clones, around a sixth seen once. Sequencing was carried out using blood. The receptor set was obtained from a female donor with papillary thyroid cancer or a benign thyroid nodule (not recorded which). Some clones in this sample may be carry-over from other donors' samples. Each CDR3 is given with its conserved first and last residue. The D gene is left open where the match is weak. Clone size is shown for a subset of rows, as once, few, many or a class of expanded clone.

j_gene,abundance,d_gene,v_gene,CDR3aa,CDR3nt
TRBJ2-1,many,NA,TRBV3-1,CASSQGGGGEQFF,TGTGCCAGCAGCCAAGGGGGAGGGGGTGAGCAGTTCTTC
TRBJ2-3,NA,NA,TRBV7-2,CASSLACGWEADTQYF,TGTGCCAGCAGCCTAGCCTGTGGGTGGGAGGCAGATACGCAGTATTTT
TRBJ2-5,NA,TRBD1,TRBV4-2,CASSQNTWTGTQEIQYF,TGTGCCAGCAGCCAAAATACTTGGACAGGGACTCAAGAGATCCAGTACTTC
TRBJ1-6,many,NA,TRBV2,CASTQQGYNSSLHF,TGTGCCAGCACCCAACAGGGATATAATTCATCCCTCCACTTT
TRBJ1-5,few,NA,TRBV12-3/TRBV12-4,CASRDMDF,TGTGCCAGCAGGGATATGGATTTT
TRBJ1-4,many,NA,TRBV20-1,CSASPAATNEKLFF,TGCAGTGCTAGTCCCGCGGCAACTAATGAAAAACTGTTTTTT
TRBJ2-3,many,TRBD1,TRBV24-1,CATSDLGLGQSTDTQYF,TGTGCCACCAGTGATTTAGGTCTGGGACAGAGCACAGATACGCAGTATTTT
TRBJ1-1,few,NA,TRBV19,CASIGGVAGIEAFF,TGTGCCAGTATAGGGGGGGTAGCTGGCATTGAAGCTTTCTTT
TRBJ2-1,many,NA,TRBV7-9,CASSLSRDNEQFF,TGTGCCAGCAGCTTAAGTAGGGACAATGAGCAGTTCTTC
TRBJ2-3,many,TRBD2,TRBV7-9,CASEVRAGTGTDTQYF,TGTGCCAGCGAAGTCAGAGCGGGGACCGGCACAGATACGCAGTATTTT
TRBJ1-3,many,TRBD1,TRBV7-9,CASSLRGPSGNTIYF,TGTGCCAGCAGCCTCAGGGGGCCCTCTGGAAACACCATATATTTT
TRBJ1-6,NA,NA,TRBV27,CASSLEWGENLPLHF,TGTGCCAGCAGTTTGGAGTGGGGGGAGAATTTACCCCTCCACTTT
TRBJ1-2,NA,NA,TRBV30,CAWTGGPYGYTF,TGTGCCTGGACTGGCGGGCCCTATGGCTACACCTTC
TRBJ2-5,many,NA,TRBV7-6,CASKANTLQETQYF,TGTGCCAGTAAAGCGAACACGCTACAAGAGACCCAGTACTTC
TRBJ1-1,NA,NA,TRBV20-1,CSARRESSGTEAFF,TGCAGTGCTAGGAGAGAATCTAGTGGGACTGAAGCTTTCTTT
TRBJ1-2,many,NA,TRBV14,CASSPRGAEFRTNYGYTF,TGTGCCAGCAGCCCCAGAGGGGCAGAATTCAGGACTAACTATGGCTACACCTTC
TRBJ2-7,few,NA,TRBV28,CASSFLAVGILYEQYF,TGTGCCAGCAGTTTTCTCGCGGTAGGGATCCTCTACGAGCAGTACTTC
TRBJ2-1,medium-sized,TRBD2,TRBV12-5,CASGLAGEYNEQFF,TGTGCTAGTGGTTTAGCGGGAGAGTACAATGAGCAGTTCTTC
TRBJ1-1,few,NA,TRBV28,CASRVRDGLNTETFF,TGTGCCAGCAGGGTCAGGGACGGATTGAACACTGAAACTTTCTTT
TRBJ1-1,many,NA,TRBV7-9,CASSLELGGTEAFF,TGTGCCAGCAGCTTAGAGCTGGGTGGCACTGAAGCTTTCTTT
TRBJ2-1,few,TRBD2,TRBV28,CASISISLAGGNELFF,TGTGCCAGCATTTCCATCAGCCTAGCGGGCGGCAATGAGCTGTTCTTC
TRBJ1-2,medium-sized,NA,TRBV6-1,CASSGTSNYGYTF,TGTGCCAGCAGTGGGACGTCTAACTATGGCTACACCTTC
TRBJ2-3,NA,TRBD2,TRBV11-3,CASSAGGASRAQYF,TGTGCCAGCAGCGCCGGGGGGGCCTCCCGTGCGCAGTATTTT
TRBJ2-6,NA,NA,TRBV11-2,CASSFLLTGGGTGFNVLTF,TGTGCCAGCAGCTTCTTACTTACAGGCGGCGGTACCGGGTTCAACGTCCTGACTTTC
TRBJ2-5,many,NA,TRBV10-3,CAISEGRGFQETQYF,TGTGCCATCAGTGAGGGGAGGGGGTTTCAAGAGACCCAGTACTTC
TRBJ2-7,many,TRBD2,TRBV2,CASSSSGSSYEQYF,TGTGCCAGCAGTTCTAGCGGAAGCTCCTACGAGCAGTACTTC
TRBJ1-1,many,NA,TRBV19,CASSDSPRAFF,TGTGCCAGTAGTGACAGTCCTCGAGCTTTCTTT
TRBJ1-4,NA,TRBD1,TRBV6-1,CASSPDRVVEKLFF,TGTGCCAGCAGTCCGGACAGGGTGGTCGAAAAACTGTTTTTT
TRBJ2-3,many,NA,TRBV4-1,CASSPSRGDTQYF,TGCGCCAGCAGCCCCTCGCGGGGAGATACGCAGTATTTT
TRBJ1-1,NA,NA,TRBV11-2,CASTITGRVGAFF,TGTGCCAGCACCATAACGGGGAGGGTCGGAGCTTTCTTT
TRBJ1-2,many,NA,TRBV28,CASSIRDYYGYTF,TGTGCCAGCAGTATCAGGGACTATTATGGCTACACCTTC
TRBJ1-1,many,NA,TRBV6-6,CASSQGSRRGLLLRNTEAFF,TGTGCCAGCAGTCAAGGATCCCGTCGGGGACTTCTCCTGCGGAACACTGAAGCTTTCTTT
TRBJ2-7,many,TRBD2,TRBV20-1,CSARDPAGVDEQYF,TGCAGTGCTAGAGATCCGGCGGGAGTGGACGAGCAGTACTTC
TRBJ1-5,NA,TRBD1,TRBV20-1,CSARDLGTGAGQPQHF,TGCAGTGCTAGAGATTTAGGCACAGGGGCCGGGCAGCCCCAGCATTTT
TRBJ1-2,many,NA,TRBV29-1,CSVAGGEGSGYTF,TGCAGCGTTGCGGGGGGGGAAGGTAGTGGCTACACCTTC
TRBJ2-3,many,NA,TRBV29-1,CSVEGVWSTDTQYF,TGCAGCGTGGAGGGGGTGTGGAGCACAGATACGCAGTATTTT
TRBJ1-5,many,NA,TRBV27,CASSLTRGGEQPQHF,TGTGCCAGCAGTTTAACAAGGGGGGGGGAACAGCCCCAGCATTTT
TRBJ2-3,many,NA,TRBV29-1,CSATDRPGTQYF,TGCAGCGCCACAGATCGTCCAGGTACGCAGTATTTT
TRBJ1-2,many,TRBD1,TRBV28,CASTGQTGRDYGYTF,TGTGCCAGCACGGGCCAGACAGGGAGGGACTATGGCTACACCTTC
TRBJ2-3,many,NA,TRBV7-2,CASSPGATSITDTQYF,TGTGCCAGCAGCCCAGGGGCGACTAGTATTACAGATACGCAGTATTTT
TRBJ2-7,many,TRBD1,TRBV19,CASSMGQGYEQYF,TGTGCCAGTAGTATGGGACAGGGCTACGAGCAGTACTTC
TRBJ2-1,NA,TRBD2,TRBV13,CASSFGGMYNEQFF,TGTGCCAGCAGCTTCGGGGGGATGTACAATGAGCAGTTCTTC
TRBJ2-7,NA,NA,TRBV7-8,CASSGPGFGGNYEQYF,TGTGCCAGCAGCGGCCCCGGGTTCGGCGGAAACTACGAGCAGTACTTC
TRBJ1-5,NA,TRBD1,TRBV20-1,CSAAGQGDQPQHF,TGCAGTGCCGCGGGACAGGGGGACCAGCCCCAGCATTTT
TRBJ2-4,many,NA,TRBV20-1,CSASTPGLIQYF,TGCAGTGCTAGTACCCCCGGCCTCATTCAGTACTTC
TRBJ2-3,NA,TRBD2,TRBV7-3,CASSLSGLADTQYF,TGTGCCAGCAGCTTATCGGGACTAGCGGATACGCAGTATTTT
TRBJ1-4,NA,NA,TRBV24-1,CATSDPPKKGEWEKLFF,TGTGCCACCAGTGACCCGCCAAAAAAGGGGGAGTGGGAAAAACTGTTTTTT
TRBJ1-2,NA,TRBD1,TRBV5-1,CASSLRTGGDFGYTF,TGCGCCAGCAGCCTACGGACAGGGGGCGATTTTGGCTACACCTTC
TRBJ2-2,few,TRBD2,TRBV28,CASIPSRTSCNTGELFF,TGTGCCAGCATTCCATCCCGGACTAGCTGTAACACCGGGGAGCTGTTTTTT
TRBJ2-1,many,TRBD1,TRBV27,CASSLILGQGVTEQFF,TGTGCCAGCAGTTTAATTCTGGGACAGGGTGTAACTGAGCAGTTCTTC